The clone carrying this TCR beta chain was observed many times. Its antigen is not identified. The definition of stable Graves' hyperthyroidism was no ophthalmopathy progression within 18 months. PBMCs were obtained from approximately 10 ml fresh peripheral blood. The entry originates in a study of T cells in Graves' hyperthyroidism and ophthalmopathy. Background on the study: Blood was drawn when the patient was first diagnosed and still untreated. Study-wide results and limits: Before onset, by a median of approximately 5.9 months, the model predicted ophthalmopathy.

The germline CDR1 and CDR2 sequences are SNHLY and FYNNEI. Deletions cut 3 bases from V and 0 bases from J, with 9 bases between. CDR3 size: 15 residues. It was RNA transcripts that yielded the amplified TCR beta CDR3 regions. Using the HTBI primer set, a first-round RT-PCR was run on the TCR CDR3. TCRdb recomputed calls from the multiplex PCR reads with MiXCR, one row per CDR3 protein. The table includes about 350,000 distinct CDR3 sequences, about a fifth detected once. This clonotype was obtained from a woman aged 18 to 35 with Graves' hyperthyroidism. The V gene is TRBV2, the J gene TRBJ1-5; the D is unclear. The sequencing sample was made of blood. The CDR3 reads CASSEFRYSNQPQHF. DNA of the CDR3: TGTGCCAGCAGTGAGTTCAGATATAGCAATCAGCCCCAGCATTTT.